One T cell receptor beta chain is described in this entry. The antigen is not known. TCRdb keeps only in-frame clones here, not all; method: immunoSEQ multiplex PCR. Among about 140,000 clones, approximately 83% were seen once, and the ten largest hold over 7%. This entry belongs to a study of T cell responses to AZD1222 COVID-19 vaccine. Regarding the study as a whole: White British donors predominated, females outnumbered males, and clonal diversity was possibly underestimated. Regions 160-218 and 743-854 dominated among vaccine-associated CD4 TCRs spanning spike. Reportedly, close to half of spike-specific TCRs are directed against unmutated variant regions. Samples come after the peak T cell response, not at day 14.

Germline assignment: CDR1 MNHEY and CDR2 SVGAGI. This CDR3 contains 14 residues. The trim removed 2 bases at V and 5 bases at J, leaving 2 bases unmatched. The rearrangement uses TRBV6-5 and TRBJ2-2, with 7 nucleotides matching TRBD1. The sample consisted of peripheral blood, taken on day 0 of AZD1222 vaccination. The clonotype originates from an adult in good health. This chain's CDR3 is CASSYPTGTGELFF. The CDR3, as DNA: TGTGCCAGCAGTTACCCGACAGGGACCGGGGAGCTGTTTTTT.